The sample holds many counts of the clone carrying this TCR beta chain. Antigen unknown. The record originates from a study of T cells in Graves' hyperthyroidism and ophthalmopathy. Study-level findings and limits: Ophthalmopathy stood apart from stable hyperthyroidism in a 13 V-J model. Most clonotypes expanded in thyroid above 0.001 were likewise present in blood.

From germline, CDR1 is LNHNV and CDR2 YYDKDF (reference sequence). Trimming at V came to 9 bases and at J to 5 bases, leaving 6 bases not matched to a gene. CDR3 length equals 14 residues. RNA transcripts were the template for amplifying TCR beta CDR3 regions. The HTBI primer set was used in a first-round RT-PCR of the TCR CDR3. TCRdb itself ran the multiplex PCR reads through MiXCR, one entry per CDR3 protein. The profile shows 95,000 to 110,000 distinct CDR3 sequences, roughly 44% of them singletons. The clonotype originates from a man aged 35-49 years with Graves' hyperthyroidism. The chain links TRBV15 to TRBJ1-4; TRBD1 agrees at 10 bases. Source material: blood. For the CDR3, the DNA is TGTGCCACTAGCGGACAGGGGGAAAATGAAAAACTGTTTTTT. Protein product: CATSGQGENEKLFF.